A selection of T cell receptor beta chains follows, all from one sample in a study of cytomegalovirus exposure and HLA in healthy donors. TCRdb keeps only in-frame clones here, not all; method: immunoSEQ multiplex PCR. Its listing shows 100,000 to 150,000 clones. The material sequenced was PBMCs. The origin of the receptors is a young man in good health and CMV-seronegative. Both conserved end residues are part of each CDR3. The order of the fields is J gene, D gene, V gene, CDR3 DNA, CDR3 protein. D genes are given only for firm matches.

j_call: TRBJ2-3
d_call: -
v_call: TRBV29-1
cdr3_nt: TGCAGCGCCCTTAGAGCGGATACGCAGTATTTT
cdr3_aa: CSALRADTQYF

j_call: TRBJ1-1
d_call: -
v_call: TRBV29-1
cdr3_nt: TGCAGCGTTGGTCCCGGTGGCACTGAAGCTTTCTTT
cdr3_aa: CSVGPGGTEAFF

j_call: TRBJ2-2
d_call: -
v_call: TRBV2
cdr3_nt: TGTGCCAGCAGACTTTCGCGGAACACCGGGGAGCTGTTTTTT
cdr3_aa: CASRLSRNTGELFF

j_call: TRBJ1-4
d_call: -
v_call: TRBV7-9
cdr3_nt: TGTGCCAGCAATGATCCAGGGGATGAAAAACTGTTTTTT
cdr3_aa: CASNDPGDEKLFF

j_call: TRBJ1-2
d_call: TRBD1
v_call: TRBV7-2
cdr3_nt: TGTGCCAGCAACTTGAGGGGGCGCGGTGGCTACACCTTC
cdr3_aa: CASNLRGRGGYTF

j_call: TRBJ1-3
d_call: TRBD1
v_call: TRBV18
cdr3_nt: TGTGCCAGCTCACCATTCAGGGGGCGAAACTCTGGAAACACCATATATTTT
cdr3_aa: CASSPFRGRNSGNTIYF

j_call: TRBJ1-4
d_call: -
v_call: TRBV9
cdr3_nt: TGTGCCAGCAGCGTAGATGTGGGGGCTGGGGAAAAACTGTTTTTT
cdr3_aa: CASSVDVGAGEKLFF

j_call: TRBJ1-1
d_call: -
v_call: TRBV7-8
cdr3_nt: TGTGCCAGCAGCTCCCATTCAACAGGGAGACGCACTGAAGCTTTCTTT
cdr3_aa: CASSSHSTGRRTEAFF

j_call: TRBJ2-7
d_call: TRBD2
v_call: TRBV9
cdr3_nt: TGTGCCAGCAGCGTAGGACTAGCGACCTACGAGCAGTACTTC
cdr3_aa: CASSVGLATYEQYF

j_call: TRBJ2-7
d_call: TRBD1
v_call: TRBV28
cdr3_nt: TGTGCCAGCAGCCCCGGACAGGGGGCCTATTGGCTGGGCGAGCAGTACTTC
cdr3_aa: CASSPGQGAYWLGEQYF

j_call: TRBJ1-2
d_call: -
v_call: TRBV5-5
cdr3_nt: TGTGCCAGCAGCATACAACGGGCGGGAGATGGCTACACCTTC
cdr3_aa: CASSIQRAGDGYTF

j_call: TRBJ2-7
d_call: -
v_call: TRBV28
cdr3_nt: TGTGCCAGCATTGGGGCTTCATACTACGAGCAGTACTTC
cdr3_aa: CASIGASYYEQYF

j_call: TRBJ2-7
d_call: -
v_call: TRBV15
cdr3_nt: TGTGCCACCAGCTGGGGCGGGGACAGCTCCTACGAGCAGTACTTC
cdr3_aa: CATSWGGDSSYEQYF

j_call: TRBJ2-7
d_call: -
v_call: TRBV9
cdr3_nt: TGTGCCAGCAGCCCGGCGGGGCAGGGTAGCCACGAGCAGTACTTC
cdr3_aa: CASSPAGQGSHEQYF

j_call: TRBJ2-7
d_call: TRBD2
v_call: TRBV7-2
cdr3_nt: TGTGCCAGCAGCCCGGGACTACTCTCCTACGAGCAGTACTTC
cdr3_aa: CASSPGLLSYEQYF

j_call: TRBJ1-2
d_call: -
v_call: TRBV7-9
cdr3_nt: TGTGCCAGCAGCTGGTCGGGGGGACCAGGCTACACCTTC
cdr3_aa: CASSWSGGPGYTF

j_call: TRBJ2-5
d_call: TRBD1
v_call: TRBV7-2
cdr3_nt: TGTGCCAGCAGCTTATGGGGACAGGTTGAAGAGACCCAGTACTTC
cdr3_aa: CASSLWGQVEETQYF

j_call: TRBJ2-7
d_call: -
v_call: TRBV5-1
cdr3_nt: TGCGCCAGCAGAGGGACTTTTCAAGCAGGCGAGCAGTACTTC
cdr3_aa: CASRGTFQAGEQYF

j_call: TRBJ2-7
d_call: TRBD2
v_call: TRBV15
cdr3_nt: TGTGCCACCAGCAGAGAACCGGGAGGGTCCTACGAGCAGTACTTC
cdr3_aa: CATSREPGGSYEQYF

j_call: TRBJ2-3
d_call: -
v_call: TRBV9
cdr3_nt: TGTGCCAGCAGCGTAGACCTAGCGACCACAGATACGCAGTATTTT
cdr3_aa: CASSVDLATTDTQYF

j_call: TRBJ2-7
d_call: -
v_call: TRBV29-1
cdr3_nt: TGCAGCGCCATGGAGGGAAACTACGAGCAGTACTTC
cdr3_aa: CSAMEGNYEQYF

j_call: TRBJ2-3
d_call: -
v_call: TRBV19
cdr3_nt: TGTGCCAGTAGTATTGCAGTAATTACAGATACGCAGTATTTT
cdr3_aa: CASSIAVITDTQYF

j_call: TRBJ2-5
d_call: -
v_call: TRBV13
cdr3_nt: TGTGCCAGCAGATTAGGGTCGGGAGTTGGAGAGACCCAGTACTTC
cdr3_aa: CASRLGSGVGETQYF

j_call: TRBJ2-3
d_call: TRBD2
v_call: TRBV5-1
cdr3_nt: TGCGCCAGCAGCTTGGTTCTGGCTAGCGGTTCCGGGGATACGCAGTATTTT
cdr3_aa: CASSLVLASGSGDTQYF

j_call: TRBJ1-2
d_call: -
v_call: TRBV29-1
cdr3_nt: TGCAGCGTTGGTTCATGGGGCCGAAATGGCTACACCTTC
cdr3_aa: CSVGSWGRNGYTF

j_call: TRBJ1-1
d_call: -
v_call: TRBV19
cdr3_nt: TGTGCCACTATGGACATCCGACGAACAGCTTTCTTT
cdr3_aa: CATMDIRRTAFF

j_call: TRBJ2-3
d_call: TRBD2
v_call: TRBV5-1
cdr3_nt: TGCGCCAGCAGCTTGGGACTAGCGGGAGTCACAGATACGCAGTATTTT
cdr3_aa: CASSLGLAGVTDTQYF

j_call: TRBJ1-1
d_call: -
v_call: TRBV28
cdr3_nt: TGTGCCAGCAGTCGCCGTCCCTCGGTCTCCAGGGGGAACACTGAAGCTTTCTTT
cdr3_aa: CASSRRPSVSRGNTEAFF

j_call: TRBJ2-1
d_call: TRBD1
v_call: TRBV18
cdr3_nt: TGTGCCAGCTCACCACGTTTTTCACCCCGGGGACAGGGCAGGGATGAGCAGTTCTTC
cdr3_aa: CASSPRFSPRGQGRDEQFF

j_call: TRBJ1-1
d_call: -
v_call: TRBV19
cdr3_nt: TGTGCCAGTAGTATTTCGGGGTCCACTGAAGCTTTCTTT
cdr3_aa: CASSISGSTEAFF

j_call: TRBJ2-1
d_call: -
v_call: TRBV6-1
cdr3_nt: TGTGCCAGCAGTGTTGTTAGCGTTCCTTCCTACAATGAGCAGTTCTTC
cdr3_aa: CASSVVSVPSYNEQFF

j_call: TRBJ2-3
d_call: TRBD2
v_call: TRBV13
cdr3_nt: TGTGCCAGCAGCCAAGTGGCTAGCGGGAGGGAGAGCACAGATACGCAGTATTTT
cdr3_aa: CASSQVASGRESTDTQYF

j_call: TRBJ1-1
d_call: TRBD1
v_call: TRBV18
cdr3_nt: TGTGCCAGCTCACCACCGGGGACAGGTCTCACTGAAGCTTTCTTT
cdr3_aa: CASSPPGTGLTEAFF

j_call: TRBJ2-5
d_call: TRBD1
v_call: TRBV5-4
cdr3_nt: TGTGCCAGCAGCTTGGCCGGGGGACAGGGATACACTCAAGAGACCCAGTACTTC
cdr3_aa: CASSLAGGQGYTQETQYF

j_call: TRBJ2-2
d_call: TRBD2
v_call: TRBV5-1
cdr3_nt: TGCGCCAGCAGCTTGCGGCTAGCGGGAGCGATCGGGGAGCTGTTTTTT
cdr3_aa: CASSLRLAGAIGELFF

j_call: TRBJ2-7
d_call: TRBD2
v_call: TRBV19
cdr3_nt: TGTGCCAGTAGTACGACTAGCGCAGACTACGAGCAGTACTTC
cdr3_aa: CASSTTSADYEQYF

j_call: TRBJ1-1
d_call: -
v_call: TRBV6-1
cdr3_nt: TGTGCCATTAGGGGGAGGGGTGGCACTGAAGCTTTCTTT
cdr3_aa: CAIRGRGGTEAFF

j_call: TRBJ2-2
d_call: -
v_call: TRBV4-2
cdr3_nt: TGTGCCAGCAGTCAAGGACTTGCCCCGACTAACACCGGGGAGCTGTTTTTT
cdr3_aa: CASSQGLAPTNTGELFF

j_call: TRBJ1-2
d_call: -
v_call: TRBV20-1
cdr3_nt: TGCAGTGCTAGTTCCGGGTCTGGCTACACCTTC
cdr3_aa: CSASSGSGYTF

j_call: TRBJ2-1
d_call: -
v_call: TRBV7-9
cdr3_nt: TGTGCCAGCAGCTTAGGCCCGGGACAAGGATTCTACAATGAGCAGTTCTTC
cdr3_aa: CASSLGPGQGFYNEQFF

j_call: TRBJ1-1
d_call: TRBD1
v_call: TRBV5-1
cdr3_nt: TGCGCCAGCAAGGGACAGGGCTTGAACACTGAAGCTTTCTTT
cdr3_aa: CASKGQGLNTEAFF

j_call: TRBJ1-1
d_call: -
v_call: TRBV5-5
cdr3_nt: TGTGCCAGCAGCTTGGGGCAAATGGTAGAAGCTTTCTTT
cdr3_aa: CASSLGQMVEAFF

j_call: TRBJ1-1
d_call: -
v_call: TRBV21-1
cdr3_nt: TGTGCCAGTTGGTCCGGGACAAAAGCTTTCTTT
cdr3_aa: CASWSGTKAFF

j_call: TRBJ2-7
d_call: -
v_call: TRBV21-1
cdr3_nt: TGTGCCAGAAACGCGGGGGGGCGATCCTACGAGCAGTACTTC
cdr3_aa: CARNAGGRSYEQYF

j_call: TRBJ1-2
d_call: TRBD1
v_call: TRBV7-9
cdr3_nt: TGTGCCAGCAGGTCTAACCCCCTCACCCGGGACAGGGGGACTCTTGGCTACACCTTC
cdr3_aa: CASRSNPLTRDRGTLGYTF

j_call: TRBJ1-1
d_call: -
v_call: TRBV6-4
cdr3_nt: TGTGCCAGCAGAAAAACCGCAACAGCGAACACTGAAGCTTTCTTT
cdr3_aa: CASRKTATANTEAFF

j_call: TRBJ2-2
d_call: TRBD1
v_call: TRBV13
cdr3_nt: TGTGCCAGCAGGGAGGAAGGGACAGGGGACACCGGGGAGCTGTTTTTT
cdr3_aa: CASREEGTGDTGELFF

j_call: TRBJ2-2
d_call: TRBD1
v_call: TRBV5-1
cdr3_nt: TGCGCCAGCAGCCTAAGGACAGGGGGCAGGACCGGGGAGCTGTTTTTT
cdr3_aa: CASSLRTGGRTGELFF

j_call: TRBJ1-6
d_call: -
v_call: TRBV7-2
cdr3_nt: TGTGCCAGCAGCCGTTCTCTTACCGGGGGGGCTCGGAATTCACCCCTCCACTTT
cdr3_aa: CASSRSLTGGARNSPLHF

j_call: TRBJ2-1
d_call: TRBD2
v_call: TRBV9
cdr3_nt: TGTGCCAGCAGCGTAAGGGACTACGTTCGCGAGCAGTTCTTC
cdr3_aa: CASSVRDYVREQFF

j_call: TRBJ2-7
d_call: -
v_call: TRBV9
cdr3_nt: TGTGCCAGCAGCGTAGGGACAGCTTACGAGCAGTACTTC
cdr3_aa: CASSVGTAYEQYF

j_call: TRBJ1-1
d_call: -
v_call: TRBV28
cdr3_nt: TGTGCCAGCAGTGGGTCGACAAGTAGGAACACTGAAGCTTTCTTT
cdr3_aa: CASSGSTSRNTEAFF

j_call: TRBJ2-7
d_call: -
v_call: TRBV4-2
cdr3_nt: TGTGCCAGCAGCCAAGGGGACGGCGGGAACTACGAGCAGTACTTC
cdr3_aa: CASSQGDGGNYEQYF

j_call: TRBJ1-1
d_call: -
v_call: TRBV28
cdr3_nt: TGTGCCAGCAGCCCCGGGGGGCCCCCCCTTTGGATCTTT
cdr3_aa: CASSPGGPPLWIF

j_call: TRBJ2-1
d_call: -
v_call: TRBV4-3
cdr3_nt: TGCGCCAGCAGCCAAGGGGTTTCTAGCGAGGATGAGCAGTTCTTC
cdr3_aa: CASSQGVSSEDEQFF